The present T cell receptor (beta chain) was sequenced within a study of human T cells and chemical hapten exposure. General study findings and limits: With DPC sensitization, TCRs exceeding 1 in 1000 frequency showed no change.

Via MiXCR, TCRdb re-called the RACE reads, giving one row per CDR3 protein. This table has about 190,000 distinct CDR3 sequences, 20% to 25% appearing once. V lost 0 bases and J lost 0, with 12 bases in between. Germline V gene data show CDR1 as SGHRS and CDR2 as YFSETQ. The CDR3 sequence is 16 residues long. The time point: patch test 3, about 24 weeks after DPC sensitization. Treatment here: therapeutic diphenylcyclopropenone sensitization with weekly scalp DPC. This clonotype occurred a few times. Its target is not known. The material was whole blood, obtained in connection with sensitization to the hapten diphenylcyclopropenone (DPC). The rearrangement links TRBV5-1 to TRBJ1-1, with D tentatively TRBD1 (5 bases). This TCR was recovered from a woman in her 40s with alopecia areata. Some clones in this sample may be carry-over from other donors' samples. The CDR3 here is CASSLASGPMNTEAFF. DNA for the CDR3: TGCGCCAGCAGCTTGGCTTCGGGGCCCATGAACACTGAAGCTTTCTTT.